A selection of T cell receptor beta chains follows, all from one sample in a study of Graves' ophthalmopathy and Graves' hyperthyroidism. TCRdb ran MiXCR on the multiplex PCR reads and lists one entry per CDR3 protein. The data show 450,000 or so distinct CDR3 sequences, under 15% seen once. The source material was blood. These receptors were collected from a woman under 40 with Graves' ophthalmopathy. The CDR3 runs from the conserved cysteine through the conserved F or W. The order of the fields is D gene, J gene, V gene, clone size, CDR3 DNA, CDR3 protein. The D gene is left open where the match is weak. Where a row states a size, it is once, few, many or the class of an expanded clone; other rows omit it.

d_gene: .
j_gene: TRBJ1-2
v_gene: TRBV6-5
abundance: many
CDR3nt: TGTGCCAGCAGTTACTCGGTATATGAGGGCTATGGCTACACCTTC
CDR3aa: CASSYSVYEGYGYTF

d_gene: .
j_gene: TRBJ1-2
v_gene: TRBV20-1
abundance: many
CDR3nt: TGCAGTGCTAGAGATGGGGGTTTGGGGTTGGCTAACTATGGCTACACCTTC
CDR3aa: CSARDGGLGLANYGYTF

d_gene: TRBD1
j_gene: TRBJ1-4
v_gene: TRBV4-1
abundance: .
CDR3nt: TGCGCCAGCAGCCAAGGAGGGGGTGGGACAGGTATTAATGAAAAACTGTTTTTT
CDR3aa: CASSQGGGGTGINEKLFF

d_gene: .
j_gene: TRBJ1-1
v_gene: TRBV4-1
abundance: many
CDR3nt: TGCGCCAGCAGCCAAGGGAAGGGTTGGAACACTGAAGCTTTCTTT
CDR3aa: CASSQGKGWNTEAFF

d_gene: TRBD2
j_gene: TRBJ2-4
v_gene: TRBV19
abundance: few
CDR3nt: TGTGCCAGTAGTACCGGGAGGGGCCCCTGGATTCAGTACTTC
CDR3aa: CASSTGRGPWIQYF

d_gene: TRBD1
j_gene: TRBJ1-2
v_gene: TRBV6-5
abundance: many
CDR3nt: TGTGCCAGCAGTTTACGGGACAGCGTGGGCTACACCTTC
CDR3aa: CASSLRDSVGYTF

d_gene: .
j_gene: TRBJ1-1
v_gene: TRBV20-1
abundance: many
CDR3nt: TGCAGTGCTAGAGACGACACTGAAGCTTTCTTT
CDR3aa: CSARDDTEAFF

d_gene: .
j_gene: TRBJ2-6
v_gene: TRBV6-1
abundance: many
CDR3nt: TGTGCCAGCAGTGGACCCGAATCTGGGGCCAACGTCCTGACTTTC
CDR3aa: CASSGPESGANVLTF

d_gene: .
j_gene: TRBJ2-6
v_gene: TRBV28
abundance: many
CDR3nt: TGTGCCAGCAGCCTGGGGGTCGGGTCCGTCCTGACTTTC
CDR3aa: CASSLGVGSVLTF

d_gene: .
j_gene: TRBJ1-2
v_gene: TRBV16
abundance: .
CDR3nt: TGTGCCAGCAGCCAAACCGACAGGAGTTATGGCTACACCTTC
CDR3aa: CASSQTDRSYGYTF

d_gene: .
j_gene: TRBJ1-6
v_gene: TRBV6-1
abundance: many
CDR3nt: TGTGCCAGCAGCCCAGGACGGAACTATAATTCACCCCTCCACTTT
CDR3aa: CASSPGRNYNSPLHF

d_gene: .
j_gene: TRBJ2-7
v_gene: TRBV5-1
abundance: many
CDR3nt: TGCGCCAGTCGGCCGGGACTTGATTACTACGAGCAGTACTTC
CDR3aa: CASRPGLDYYEQYF

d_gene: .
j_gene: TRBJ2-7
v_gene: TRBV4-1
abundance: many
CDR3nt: TGCGCCAGCAGCCAAGGGGTAGGGACAAAGCTCTACGAGCAGTACTTC
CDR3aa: CASSQGVGTKLYEQYF

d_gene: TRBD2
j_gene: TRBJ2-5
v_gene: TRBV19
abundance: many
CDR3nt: TGTGCCAGTAGAGGCGCGGGAGGGAGGGAGACCCAGTACTTC
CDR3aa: CASRGAGGRETQYF

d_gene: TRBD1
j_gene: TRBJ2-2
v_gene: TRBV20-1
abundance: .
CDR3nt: TGCAGTGCTAGAGACAACCACCGGAGGACAGGTGGGGGAACCGGGGAGCTGTTTTTT
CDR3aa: CSARDNHRRTGGGTGELFF

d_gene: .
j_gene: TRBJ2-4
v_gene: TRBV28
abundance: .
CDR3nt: TGTGCCAGCAGTCCCCGAGCGGGAGCCAAAAACATTCAGTACTTC
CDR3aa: CASSPRAGAKNIQYF

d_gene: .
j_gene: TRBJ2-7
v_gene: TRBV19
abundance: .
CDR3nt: TGTGCCAGTAGTATCAACAGGGAGGGCGAGCAGTACTTC
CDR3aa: CASSINREGEQYF

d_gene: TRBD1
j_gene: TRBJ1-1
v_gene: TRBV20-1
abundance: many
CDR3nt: TGCAGTGCTAGAGATTATGAGGACAGGGACATGATCAGGAACACTGAAGCTTTCTTT
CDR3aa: CSARDYEDRDMIRNTEAFF

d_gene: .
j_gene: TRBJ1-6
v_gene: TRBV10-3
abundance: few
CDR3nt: TGTGCCACCGACCCAGGAGGGGTTAATTCACCCCTCCACTTT
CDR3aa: CATDPGGVNSPLHF

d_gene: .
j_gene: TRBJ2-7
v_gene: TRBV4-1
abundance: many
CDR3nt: TGCGCCAGCAGCCAAGTAATGACTCCAGATTACGAGCAGTACTTC
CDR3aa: CASSQVMTPDYEQYF

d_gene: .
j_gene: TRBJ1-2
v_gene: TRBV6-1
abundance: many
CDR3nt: TGTGCCAGCAGTGAAGCAAGGGGTCTTCTCTATGGCTACACCTTC
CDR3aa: CASSEARGLLYGYTF

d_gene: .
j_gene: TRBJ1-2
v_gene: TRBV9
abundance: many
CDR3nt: TGTGCCAGCAGCGCCTGGGACAATGGCTACACCTTC
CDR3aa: CASSAWDNGYTF

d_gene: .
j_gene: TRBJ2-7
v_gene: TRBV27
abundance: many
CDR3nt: TGTGCCAGCGGAGAGGTGGGGCCCTACGGGCAGTACTTC
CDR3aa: CASGEVGPYGQYF

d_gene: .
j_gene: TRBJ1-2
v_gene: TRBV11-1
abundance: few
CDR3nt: TGTGCCAGCAGCAGACCCCCAACAGGGTCGAACTTCTATGGCTACACCTTC
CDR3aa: CASSRPPTGSNFYGYTF

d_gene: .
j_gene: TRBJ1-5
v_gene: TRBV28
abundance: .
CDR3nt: TGTGCCAGCAGGAATCCGGGAAATCAGCCCCAGCATTTT
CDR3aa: CASRNPGNQPQHF

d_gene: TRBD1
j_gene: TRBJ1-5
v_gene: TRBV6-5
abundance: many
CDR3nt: TGTGCCAGCAGTTCCAGAGGACAGGGATCGCAGCCCCAGCATTTT
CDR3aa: CASSSRGQGSQPQHF

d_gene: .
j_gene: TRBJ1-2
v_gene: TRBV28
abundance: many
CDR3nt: TGTGCCAGCACAGGGGAGGCTGGCTACACCTTC
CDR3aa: CASTGEAGYTF

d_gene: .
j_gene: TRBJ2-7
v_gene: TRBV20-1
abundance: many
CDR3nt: TGCAGTGCTCTCTACTACGAGCAGTACTTC
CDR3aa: CSALYYEQYF

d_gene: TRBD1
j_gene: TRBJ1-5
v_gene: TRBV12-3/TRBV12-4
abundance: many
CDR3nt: TGTGCCAGCAGTTTAGCCCTCGGACAGGGGAATCAGCCCCAGCATTTT
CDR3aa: CASSLALGQGNQPQHF

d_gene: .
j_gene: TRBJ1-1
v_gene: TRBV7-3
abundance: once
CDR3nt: TGTGCCAGCTGCCCCGGGGGGCTGAACACTGAAGCTTTCTTT
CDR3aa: CASCPGGLNTEAFF

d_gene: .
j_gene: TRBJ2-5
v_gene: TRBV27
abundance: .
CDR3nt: TGTGCCAGCAGATCCGGGACGACAGAGGCCCAGTACTTC
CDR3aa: CASRSGTTEAQYF

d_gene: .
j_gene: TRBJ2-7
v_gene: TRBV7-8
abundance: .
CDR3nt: TGTGCCAGCAGCGCTAACCTCAGGAATGGCGACGAGCAGTACTTC
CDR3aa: CASSANLRNGDEQYF

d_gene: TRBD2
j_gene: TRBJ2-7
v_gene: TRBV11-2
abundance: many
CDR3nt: TGTGCCAGCAGCCCCAGCCTGTCGGGGGGCTCCTACGAGCAGTACTTC
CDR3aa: CASSPSLSGGSYEQYF

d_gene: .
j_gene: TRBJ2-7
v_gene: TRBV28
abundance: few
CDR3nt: TGTGCCAGCAGCCCGCCGGGCCCATTATTATACGAGCAGTACTTC
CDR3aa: CASSPPGPLLYEQYF

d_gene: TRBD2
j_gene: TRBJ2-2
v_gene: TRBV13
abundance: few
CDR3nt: TGTGCCAGCAGCCGGTCCCAAGGAGGCGGGAGGGCCACCGGGGAGCTGTTTTTT
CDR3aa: CASSRSQGGGRATGELFF

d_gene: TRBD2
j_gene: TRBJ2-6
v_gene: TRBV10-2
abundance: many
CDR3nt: TGCGCCAGCAGTGAGGGGACTAGCGGCTCTGGGGCCAACGTCCTGACTTTC
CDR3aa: CASSEGTSGSGANVLTF

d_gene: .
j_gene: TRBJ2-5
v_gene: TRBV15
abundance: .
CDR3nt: TGTGCCACCAGCCGCCTGGGGGGAACTGGAGAGACCCAGTGCTTC
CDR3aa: CATSRLGGTGETQCF

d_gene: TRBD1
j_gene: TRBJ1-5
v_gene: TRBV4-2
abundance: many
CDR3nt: TGTGCCAGCAGTCCGACAGGGGAACAGCCCCAGCATTTT
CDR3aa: CASSPTGEQPQHF

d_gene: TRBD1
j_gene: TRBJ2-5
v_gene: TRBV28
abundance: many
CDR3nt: TGTGCCAGCAGTTTAACAGGGGTAGCAAGTGAGACCCAGTACTTC
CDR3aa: CASSLTGVASETQYF

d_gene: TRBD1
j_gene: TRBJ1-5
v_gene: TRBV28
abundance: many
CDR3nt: TGTGCCAGCAGTACGGGACAGGGTCTCCAGCCCCAGCATTTT
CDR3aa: CASSTGQGLQPQHF

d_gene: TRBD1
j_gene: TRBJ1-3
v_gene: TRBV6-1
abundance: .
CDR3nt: TGTGCCAGCAGTGAATACACAGGGGCCGGAAACACCATATATTTT
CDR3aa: CASSEYTGAGNTIYF

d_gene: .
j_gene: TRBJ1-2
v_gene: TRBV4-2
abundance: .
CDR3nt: TGTGCCAGCAGCCAAGACGACGGTAACTATGGCTACACCTTC
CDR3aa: CASSQDDGNYGYTF

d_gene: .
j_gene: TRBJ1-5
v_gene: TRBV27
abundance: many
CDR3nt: TGTGCCAGTTGGGGGGCTCCGAATCAGCCCCAGCATTTT
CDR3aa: CASWGAPNQPQHF

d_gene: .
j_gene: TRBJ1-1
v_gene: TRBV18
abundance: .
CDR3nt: TGTGCCAGCTCACCAGGGGTCCTCACGAACACTGAAGCTTTCTTT
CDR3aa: CASSPGVLTNTEAFF

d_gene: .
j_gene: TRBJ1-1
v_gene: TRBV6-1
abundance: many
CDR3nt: TGTGCCAGCAGCCCGACCTCTGGGGGGCGAACTGAAGCTTTCTTT
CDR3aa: CASSPTSGGRTEAFF

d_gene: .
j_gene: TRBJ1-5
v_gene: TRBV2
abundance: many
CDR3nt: TGTGCCAGCAGTGACAGGACTAGCAATCAGCCCCAGCATTTT
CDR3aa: CASSDRTSNQPQHF

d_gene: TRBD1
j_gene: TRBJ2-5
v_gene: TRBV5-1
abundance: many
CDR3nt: TGCGCCAGCAGCTCGGAGCCGGGACAGGGAGGGGAGACCCAGTACTTC
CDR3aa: CASSSEPGQGGETQYF

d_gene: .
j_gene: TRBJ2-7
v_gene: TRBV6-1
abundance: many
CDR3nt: TGTGCCACCTCATTAGAGGGGTACGAGCAGTACTTC
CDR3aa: CATSLEGYEQYF

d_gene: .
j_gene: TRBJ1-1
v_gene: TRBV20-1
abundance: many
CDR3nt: TGCAGTGCTAGAGAAGGCCAGGGGAACACTGAAGCTTTCTTT
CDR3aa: CSAREGQGNTEAFF

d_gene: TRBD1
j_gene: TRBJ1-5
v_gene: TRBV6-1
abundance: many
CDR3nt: TGTGCCAGCTCCGGGACAGGGGGCAGGCAGCCCCAGCATTTT
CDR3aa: CASSGTGGRQPQHF

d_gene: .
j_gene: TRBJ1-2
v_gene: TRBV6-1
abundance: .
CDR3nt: TGTGCCAGCAGTGAAAGGGGCGATGGCTACACCTTC
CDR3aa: CASSERGDGYTF

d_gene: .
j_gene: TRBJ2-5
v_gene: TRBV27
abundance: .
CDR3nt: TGTGCCAGCAGTTCCGATTGGGGAGAGACCCAGTACTTC
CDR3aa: CASSSDWGETQYF

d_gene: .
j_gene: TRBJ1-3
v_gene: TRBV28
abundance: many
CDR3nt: TGTGCCAGCAGTCTCTACAGGGCCTCTGGAAACACCATATATTTT
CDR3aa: CASSLYRASGNTIYF

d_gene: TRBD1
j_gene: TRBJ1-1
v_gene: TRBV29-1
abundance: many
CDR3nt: TGCAGCGTGGGACAGCCGAACACTGAAGCTTTCTTT
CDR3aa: CSVGQPNTEAFF

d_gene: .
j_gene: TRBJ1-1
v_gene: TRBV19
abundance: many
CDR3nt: TGTGCCAGTAGTCCCACACGGGGCGGTGAAGCTTTCTTT
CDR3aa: CASSPTRGGEAFF